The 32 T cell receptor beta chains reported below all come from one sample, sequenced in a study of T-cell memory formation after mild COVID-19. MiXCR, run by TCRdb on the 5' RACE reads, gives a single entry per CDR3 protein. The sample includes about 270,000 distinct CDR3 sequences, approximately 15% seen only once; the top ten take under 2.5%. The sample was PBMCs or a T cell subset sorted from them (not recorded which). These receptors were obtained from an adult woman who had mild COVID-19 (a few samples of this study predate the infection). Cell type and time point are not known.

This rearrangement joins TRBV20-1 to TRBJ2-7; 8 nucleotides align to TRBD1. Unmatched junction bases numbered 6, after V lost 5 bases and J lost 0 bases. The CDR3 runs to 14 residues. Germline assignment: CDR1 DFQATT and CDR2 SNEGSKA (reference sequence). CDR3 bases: TGCAGTGCTTACCGACAGGGGTCCTCCTACGAGCAGTACTTC. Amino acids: CSAYRQGSSYEQYF.

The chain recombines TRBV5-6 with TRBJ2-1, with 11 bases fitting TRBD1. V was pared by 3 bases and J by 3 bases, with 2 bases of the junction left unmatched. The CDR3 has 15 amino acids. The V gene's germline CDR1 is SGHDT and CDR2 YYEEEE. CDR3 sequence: CASSSGQGDYNEQFF. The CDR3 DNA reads TGTGCCAGCAGCTCGGGACAGGGGGACTACAATGAGCAGTTCTTC.

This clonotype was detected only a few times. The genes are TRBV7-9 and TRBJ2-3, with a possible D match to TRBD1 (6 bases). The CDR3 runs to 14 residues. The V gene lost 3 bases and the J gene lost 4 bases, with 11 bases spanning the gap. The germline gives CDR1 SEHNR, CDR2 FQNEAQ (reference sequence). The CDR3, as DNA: TGTGCCAGCAGCTTCCCCCAGGGGTCAGATACGCAGTATTTT. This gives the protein CASSFPQGSDTQYF.

The CDR3 reads CASSPRGQGASGANVLTF. The DNA of the CDR3 is TGTGCCAGCAGCCCCAGAGGGCAGGGGGCCTCTGGGGCCAACGTCCTGACTTTC. V gene TRBV7-9 combines with J gene TRBJ2-6, with TRBD1 matching over 8 bases. The germline V gene has CDR1 SEHNR and CDR2 FQNEAQ (reference sequence). The V segment lost 5 bases and the J segment 0 bases; nucleotides outside the gene matches: 9. The CDR3 has 18 amino acids.

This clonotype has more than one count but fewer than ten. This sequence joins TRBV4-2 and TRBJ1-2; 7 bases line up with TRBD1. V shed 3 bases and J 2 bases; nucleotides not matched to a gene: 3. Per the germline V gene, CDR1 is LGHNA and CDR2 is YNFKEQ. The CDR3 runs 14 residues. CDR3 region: CASSQTGYNYGYTF. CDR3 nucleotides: TGTGCCAGCAGCCAGACAGGGTACAACTATGGCTACACCTTC.

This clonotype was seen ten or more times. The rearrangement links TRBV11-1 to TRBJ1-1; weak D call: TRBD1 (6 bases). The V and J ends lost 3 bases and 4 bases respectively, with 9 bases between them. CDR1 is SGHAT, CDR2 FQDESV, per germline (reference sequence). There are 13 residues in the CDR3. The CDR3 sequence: CASSFTGSTEAFF. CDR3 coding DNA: TGTGCCAGCAGCTTTACAGGGAGCACTGAAGCTTTCTTT.

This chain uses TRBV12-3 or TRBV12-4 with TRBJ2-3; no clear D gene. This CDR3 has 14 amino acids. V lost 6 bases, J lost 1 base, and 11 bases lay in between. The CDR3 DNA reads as TGTGCCAGCAGGCCCCGACGAGGCACAGATACGCAGTATTTT. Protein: CASRPRRGTDTQYF.

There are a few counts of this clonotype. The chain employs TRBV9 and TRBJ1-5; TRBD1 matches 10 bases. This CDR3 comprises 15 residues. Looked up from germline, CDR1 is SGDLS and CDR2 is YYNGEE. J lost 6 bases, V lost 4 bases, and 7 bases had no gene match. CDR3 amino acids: CASSSGTGVSQPQHF. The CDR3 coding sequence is TGTGCCAGCAGCTCAGGGACAGGGGTTAGTCAGCCCCAGCATTTT.

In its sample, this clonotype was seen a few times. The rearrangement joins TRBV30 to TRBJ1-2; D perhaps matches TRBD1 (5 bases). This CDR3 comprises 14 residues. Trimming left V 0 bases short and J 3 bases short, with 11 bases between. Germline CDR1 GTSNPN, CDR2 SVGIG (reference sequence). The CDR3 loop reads CAWSVGRVDYGYTF. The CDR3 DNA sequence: TGTGCCTGGAGTGTAGGCAGGGTTGACTATGGCTACACCTTC.

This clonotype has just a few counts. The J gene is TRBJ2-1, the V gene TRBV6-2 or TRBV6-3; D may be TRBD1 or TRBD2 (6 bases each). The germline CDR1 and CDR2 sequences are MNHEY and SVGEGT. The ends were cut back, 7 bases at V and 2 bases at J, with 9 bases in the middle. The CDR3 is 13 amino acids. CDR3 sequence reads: CASNGGTYNEQFF. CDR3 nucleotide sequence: TGTGCCAGCAACGGGGGCACCTACAATGAGCAGTTCTTC.

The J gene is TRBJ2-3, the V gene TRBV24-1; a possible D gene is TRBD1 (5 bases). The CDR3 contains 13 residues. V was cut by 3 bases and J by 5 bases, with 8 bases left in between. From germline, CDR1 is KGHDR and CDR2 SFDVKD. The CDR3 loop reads CATSDAGLDTQYF. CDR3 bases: TGTGCCACCAGTGATGCAGGGTTAGATACGCAGTATTTT.

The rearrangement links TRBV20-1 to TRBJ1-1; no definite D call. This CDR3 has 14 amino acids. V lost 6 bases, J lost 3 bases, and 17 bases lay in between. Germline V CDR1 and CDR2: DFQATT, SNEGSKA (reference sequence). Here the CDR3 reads CSATPAIAYTEAFF. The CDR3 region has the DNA TGCAGTGCAACCCCGGCCATAGCTTACACTGAAGCTTTCTTT.

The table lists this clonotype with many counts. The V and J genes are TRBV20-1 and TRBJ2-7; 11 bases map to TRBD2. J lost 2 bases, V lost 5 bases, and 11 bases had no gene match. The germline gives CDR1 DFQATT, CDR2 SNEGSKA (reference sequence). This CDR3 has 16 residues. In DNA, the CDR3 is TGCAGTGCTCCCGGACTAGCGGGCCCTCGGGCCTACGAGCAGTACTTC. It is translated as CSAPGLAGPRAYEQYF.

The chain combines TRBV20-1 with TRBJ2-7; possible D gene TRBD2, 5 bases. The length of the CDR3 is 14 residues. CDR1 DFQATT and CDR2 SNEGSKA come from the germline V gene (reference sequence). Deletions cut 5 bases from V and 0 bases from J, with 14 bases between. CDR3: CSAGSGGSSYEQYF. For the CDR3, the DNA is TGCAGTGCTGGATCAGGTGGGAGCTCCTACGAGCAGTACTTC.

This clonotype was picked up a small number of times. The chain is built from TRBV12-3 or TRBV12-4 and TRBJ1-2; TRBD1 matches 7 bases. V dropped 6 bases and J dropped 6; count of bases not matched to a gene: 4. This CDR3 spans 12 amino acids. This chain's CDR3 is CASRIGGHGYTF. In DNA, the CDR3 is TGTGCCAGCAGAATAGGGGGCCATGGCTACACCTTC.

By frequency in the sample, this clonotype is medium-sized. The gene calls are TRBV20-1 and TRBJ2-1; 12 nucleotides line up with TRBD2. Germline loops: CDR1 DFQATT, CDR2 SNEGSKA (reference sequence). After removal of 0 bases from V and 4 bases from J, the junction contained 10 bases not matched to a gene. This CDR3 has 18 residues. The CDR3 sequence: CSARDSSSGRAGYNEQFF. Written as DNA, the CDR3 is TGCAGTGCTAGAGATAGCTCTAGCGGGAGGGCCGGATACAATGAGCAGTTCTTC.

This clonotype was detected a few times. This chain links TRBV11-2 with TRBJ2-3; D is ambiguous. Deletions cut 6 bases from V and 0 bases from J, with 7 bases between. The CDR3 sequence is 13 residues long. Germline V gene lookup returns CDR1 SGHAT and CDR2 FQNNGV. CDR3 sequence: CASRSASTDTQYF. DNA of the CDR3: TGTGCCAGCAGGTCAGCTAGCACAGATACGCAGTATTTT.

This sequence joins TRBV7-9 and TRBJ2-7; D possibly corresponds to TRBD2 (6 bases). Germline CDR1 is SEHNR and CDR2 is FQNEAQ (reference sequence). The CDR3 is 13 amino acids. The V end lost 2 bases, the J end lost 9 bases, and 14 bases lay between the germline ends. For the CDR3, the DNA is TGTGCCAGCAGCTTAAACCAACGGCGGGGGCAGTACTTC. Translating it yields CASSLNQRRGQYF.

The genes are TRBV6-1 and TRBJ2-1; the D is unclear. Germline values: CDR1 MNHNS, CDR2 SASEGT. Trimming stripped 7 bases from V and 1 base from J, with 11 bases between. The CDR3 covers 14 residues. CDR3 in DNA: TGTGCCAGCAAGGTCTCTAATTCCTACAATGAGCAGTTCTTC. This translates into CASKVSNSYNEQFF.

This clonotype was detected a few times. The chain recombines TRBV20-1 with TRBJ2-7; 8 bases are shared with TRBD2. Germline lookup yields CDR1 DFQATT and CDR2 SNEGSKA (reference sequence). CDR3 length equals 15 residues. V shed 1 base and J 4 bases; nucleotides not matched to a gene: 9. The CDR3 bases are TGCAGTGCTAGAGCTCCCGGAGCGGGAGCGTACGAGCAGTACTTC. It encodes CSARAPGAGAYEQYF.

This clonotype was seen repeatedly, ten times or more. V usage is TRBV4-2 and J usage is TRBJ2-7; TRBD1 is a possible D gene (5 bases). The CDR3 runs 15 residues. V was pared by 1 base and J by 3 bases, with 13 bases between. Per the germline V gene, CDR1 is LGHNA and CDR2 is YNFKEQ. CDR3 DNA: TGTGCCAGCAGCCAAGGGTCCCAGGGAAACTACGAGCAGTACTTC. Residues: CASSQGSQGNYEQYF.

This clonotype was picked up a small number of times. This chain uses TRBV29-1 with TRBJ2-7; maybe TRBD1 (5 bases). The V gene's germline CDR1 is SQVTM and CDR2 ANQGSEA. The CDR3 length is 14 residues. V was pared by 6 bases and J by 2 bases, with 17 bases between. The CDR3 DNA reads TGCAGCGTGGACGCTGCAGGGTGGGCCTACGAGCAGTACTTC. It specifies CSVDAAGWAYEQYF.

This CDR3 reads CASSQDLGVAKNIQYF. The CDR3 region has the DNA TGCGCCAGCAGCCAAGATCTGGGGGTAGCCAAAAACATTCAGTACTTC. This rearrangement joins TRBV4-3 to TRBJ2-4; TRBD1 or TRBD2 may be the D gene (5 bases each). Germline V gene lookup returns CDR1 LGHNA and CDR2 YSLEER. CDR3 size: 16 residues. V was pared by 0 bases and J by 0 bases, with 9 bases between.

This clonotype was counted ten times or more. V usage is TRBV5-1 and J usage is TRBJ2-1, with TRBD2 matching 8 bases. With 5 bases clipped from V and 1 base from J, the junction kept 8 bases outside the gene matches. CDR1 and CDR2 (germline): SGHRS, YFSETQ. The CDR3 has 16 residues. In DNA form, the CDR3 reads TGCGCCAGCAGACCTACTAGCGGCTTGTCCTACAATGAGCAGTTCTTC. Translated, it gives CASRPTSGLSYNEQFF.

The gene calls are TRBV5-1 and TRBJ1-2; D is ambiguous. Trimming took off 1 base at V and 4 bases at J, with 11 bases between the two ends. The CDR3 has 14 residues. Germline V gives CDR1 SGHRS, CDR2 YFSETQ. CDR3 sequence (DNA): TGCGCCAGCAGCTTGAATATCCCACTCTATGGCTACACCTTC. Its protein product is CASSLNIPLYGYTF.

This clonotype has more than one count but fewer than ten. CDR3 loop: CASSHPGLAASEQYF. The CDR3 DNA is TGTGCCAGCAGCCATCCCGGACTAGCGGCCTCCGAGCAGTACTTC. This chain joins TRBV3-1 and TRBJ2-7; TRBD2 aligns across 10 bases. CDR3 length equals 15 residues. J lost 6 bases, V lost 3 bases, and 8 bases had no gene match. Germline CDR1 is LGHDT and CDR2 is YNNKEL (reference sequence).

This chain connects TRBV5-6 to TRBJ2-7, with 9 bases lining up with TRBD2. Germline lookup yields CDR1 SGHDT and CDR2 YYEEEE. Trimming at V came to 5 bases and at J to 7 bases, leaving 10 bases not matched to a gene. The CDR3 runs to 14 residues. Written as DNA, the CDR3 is TGTGCCAGCAGTGATAGCGGGAGTCCTCCGGAGCAGTACTTC. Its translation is CASSDSGSPPEQYF.

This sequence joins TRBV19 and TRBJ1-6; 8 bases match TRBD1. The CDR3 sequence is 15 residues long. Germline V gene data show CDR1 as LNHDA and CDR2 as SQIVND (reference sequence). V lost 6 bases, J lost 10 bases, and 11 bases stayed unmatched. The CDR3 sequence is CASRSQTGDGSPLHF. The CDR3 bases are TGTGCCAGTAGAAGCCAGACAGGGGATGGATCACCCCTCCACTTT.

The CDR3 region is CASSYKGFSTEAFF. CDR3 DNA sequence: TGTGCCAGCAGTTACAAGGGGTTCAGCACTGAAGCTTTCTTT. This chain uses TRBV6-6 with TRBJ1-1, with D maybe TRBD1 (5 bases). The CDR3 sequence is 14 residues long. Looked up from germline, CDR1 is MNHNY and CDR2 is SVGAGI (reference sequence). The V end was cut by 2 bases, the J end by 4 bases, with 11 bases between.

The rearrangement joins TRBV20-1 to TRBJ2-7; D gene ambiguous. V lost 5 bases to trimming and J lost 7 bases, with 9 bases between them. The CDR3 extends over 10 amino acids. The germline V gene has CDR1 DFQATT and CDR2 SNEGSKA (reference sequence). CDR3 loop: CSAVRMEQYF. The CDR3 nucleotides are TGCAGTGCTGTTCGAATGGAGCAGTACTTC.

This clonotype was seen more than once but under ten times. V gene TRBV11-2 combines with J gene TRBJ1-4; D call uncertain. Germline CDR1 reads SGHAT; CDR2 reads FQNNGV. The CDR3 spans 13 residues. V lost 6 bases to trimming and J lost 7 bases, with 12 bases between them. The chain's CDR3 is CASRAYILEKLFF. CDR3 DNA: TGTGCCAGCAGGGCCTACATCCTTGAAAAACTGTTTTTT.

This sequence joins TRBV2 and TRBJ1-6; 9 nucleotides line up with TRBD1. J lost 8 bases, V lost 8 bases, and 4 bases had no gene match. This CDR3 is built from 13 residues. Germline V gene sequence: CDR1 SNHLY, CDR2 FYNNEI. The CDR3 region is CASSRTGDSPLHF. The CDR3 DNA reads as TGTGCCAGCTCACGGACAGGGGATTCACCCCTCCACTTT.